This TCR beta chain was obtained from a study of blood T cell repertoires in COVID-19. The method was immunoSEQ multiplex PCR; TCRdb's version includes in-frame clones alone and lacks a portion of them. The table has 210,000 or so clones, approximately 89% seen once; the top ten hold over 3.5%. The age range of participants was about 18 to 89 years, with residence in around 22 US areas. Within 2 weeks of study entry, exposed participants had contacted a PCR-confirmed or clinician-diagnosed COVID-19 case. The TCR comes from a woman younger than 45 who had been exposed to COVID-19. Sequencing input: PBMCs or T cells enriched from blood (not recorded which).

The CDR3: CSVAPLTGSYEQYF. Here the CDR3 DNA reads TGCAGCGTTGCCCCCTTGACAGGGTCCTACGAGCAGTACTTC. This chain joins TRBV29-1 and TRBJ2-7; TRBD1 matches at 7 bases. J was trimmed by 1 base and V by 4 bases; bases with no gene match: 7. The CDR3 spans 14 residues. CDR1 and CDR2 (germline): SQVTM, ANQGSEA.